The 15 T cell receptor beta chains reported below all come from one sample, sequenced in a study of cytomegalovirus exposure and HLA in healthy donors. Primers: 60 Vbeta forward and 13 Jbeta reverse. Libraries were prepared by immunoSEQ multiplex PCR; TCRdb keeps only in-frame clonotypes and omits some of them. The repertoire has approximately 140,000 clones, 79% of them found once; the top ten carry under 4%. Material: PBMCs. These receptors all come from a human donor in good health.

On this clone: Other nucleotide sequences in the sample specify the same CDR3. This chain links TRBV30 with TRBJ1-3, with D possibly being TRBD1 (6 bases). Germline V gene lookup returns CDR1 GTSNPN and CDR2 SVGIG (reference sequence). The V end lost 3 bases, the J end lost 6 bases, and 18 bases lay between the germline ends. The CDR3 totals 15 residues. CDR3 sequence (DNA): TGTGCCTGGAGCGGGGGGGGGCTGAAGGTAAACACCATATATTTT. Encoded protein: CAWSGGGLKVNTIYF.

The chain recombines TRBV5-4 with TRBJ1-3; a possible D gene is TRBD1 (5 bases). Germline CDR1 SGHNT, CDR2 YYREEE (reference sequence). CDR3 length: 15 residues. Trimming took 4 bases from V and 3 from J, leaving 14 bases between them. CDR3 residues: CASSTQGVDGNTIYF. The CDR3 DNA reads TGTGCCAGCAGCACTCAGGGCGTTGATGGAAACACCATATATTTT.

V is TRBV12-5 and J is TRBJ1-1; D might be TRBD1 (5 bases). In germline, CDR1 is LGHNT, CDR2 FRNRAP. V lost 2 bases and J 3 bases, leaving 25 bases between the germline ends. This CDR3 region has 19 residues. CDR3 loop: CASGLPPFDPGREDTEAFF. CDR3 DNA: TGTGCTAGTGGTTTGCCCCCGTTTGACCCCGGCAGGGAGGACACTGAAGCTTTCTTT.

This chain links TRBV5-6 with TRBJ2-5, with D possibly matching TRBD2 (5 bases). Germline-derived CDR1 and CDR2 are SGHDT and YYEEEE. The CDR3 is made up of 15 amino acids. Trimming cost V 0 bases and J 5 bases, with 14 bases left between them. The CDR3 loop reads CASSLAAGLQETQYF. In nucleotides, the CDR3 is TGTGCCAGCAGCTTGGCCGCGGGCCTCCAGGAGACCCAGTACTTC. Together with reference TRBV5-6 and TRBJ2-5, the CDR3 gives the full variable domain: DAGVTQSPTHLIKTRGQQVTLRCSPKSGHDTVSWYQQALGQGPQFIFQYYEEEERQRGNFPDRFSGHQFPNYSSELNVNALLLGDSALYLCASSLAAGLQETQYFGPGTRLLVL.

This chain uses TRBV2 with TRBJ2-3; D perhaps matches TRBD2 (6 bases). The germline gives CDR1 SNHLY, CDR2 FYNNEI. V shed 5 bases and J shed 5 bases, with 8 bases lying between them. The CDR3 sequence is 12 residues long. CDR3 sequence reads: CASSRLVDTQYF. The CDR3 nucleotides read TGTGCCAGCAGTCGACTAGTAGATACGCAGTATTTT.

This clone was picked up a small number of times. The CDR3 loop is CASSLERSAYNEQFF. The CDR3 DNA is TGTGCCAGCAGCTTAGAGCGGAGCGCCTACAATGAGCAGTTCTTC. This rearrangement joins TRBV7-9 to TRBJ2-1; weak D call: TRBD2 (5 bases). Trimming pared 1 base from V and 2 bases from J, leaving 9 bases between. This CDR3 comprises 15 residues. The germline CDR1 and CDR2 sequences are SEHNR and FQNEAQ (reference sequence).

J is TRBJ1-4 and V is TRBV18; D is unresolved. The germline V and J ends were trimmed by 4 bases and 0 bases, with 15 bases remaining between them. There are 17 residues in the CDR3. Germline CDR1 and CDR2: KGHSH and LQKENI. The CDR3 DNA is TGTGCCAGCTCACTCACAGCCCGGTCCGCAACTAATGAAAAACTGTTTTTT. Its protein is CASSLTARSATNEKLFF.

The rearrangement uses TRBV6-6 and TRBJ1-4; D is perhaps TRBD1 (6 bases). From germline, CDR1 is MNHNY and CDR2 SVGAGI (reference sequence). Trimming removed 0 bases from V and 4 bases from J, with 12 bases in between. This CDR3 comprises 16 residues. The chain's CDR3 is CASSYSSTGNNEKLFF. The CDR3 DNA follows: TGTGCCAGCAGTTACTCTTCAACAGGGAATAATGAAAAACTGTTTTTT.

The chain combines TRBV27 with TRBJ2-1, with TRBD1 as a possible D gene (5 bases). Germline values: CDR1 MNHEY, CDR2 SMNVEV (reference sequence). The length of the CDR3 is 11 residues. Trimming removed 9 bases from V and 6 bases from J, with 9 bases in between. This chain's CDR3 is CASQTGNEQFF. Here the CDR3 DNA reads TGTGCCAGTCAAACAGGCAATGAGCAGTTCTTC.

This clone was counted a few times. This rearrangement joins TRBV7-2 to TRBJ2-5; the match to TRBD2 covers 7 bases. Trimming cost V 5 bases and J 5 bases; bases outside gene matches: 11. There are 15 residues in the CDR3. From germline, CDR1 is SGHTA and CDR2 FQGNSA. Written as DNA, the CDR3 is TGTGCCAGCAGCCCTCTCTTAGCGGGTCGGGAGACCCAGTACTTC. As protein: CASSPLLAGRETQYF.

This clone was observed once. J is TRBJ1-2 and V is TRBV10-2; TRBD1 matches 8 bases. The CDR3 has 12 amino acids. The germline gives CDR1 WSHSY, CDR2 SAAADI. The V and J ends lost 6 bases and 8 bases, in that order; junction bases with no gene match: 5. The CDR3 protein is CASRTGVGGYTF. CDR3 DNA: TGCGCCAGCAGGACAGGGGTAGGGGGCTACACCTTC.

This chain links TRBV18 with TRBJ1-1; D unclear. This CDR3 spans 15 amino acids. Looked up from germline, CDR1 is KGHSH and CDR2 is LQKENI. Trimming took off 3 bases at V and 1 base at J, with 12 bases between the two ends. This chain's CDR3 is CASSPRETANTEAFF. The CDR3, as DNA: TGTGCCAGCTCACCCCGCGAAACAGCGAACACTGAAGCTTTCTTT.

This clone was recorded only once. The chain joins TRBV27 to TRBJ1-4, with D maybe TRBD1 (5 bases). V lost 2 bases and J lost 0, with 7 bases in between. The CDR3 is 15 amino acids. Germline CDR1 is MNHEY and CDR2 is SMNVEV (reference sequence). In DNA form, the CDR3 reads TGTGCCAGCAGTTTAAGACAGTCAACTAATGAAAAACTGTTTTTT. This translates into CASSLRQSTNEKLFF.

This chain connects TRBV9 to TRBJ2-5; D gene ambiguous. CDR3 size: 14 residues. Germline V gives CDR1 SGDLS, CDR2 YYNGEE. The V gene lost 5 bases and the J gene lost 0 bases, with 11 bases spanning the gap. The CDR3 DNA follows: TGTGCCAGCAGTAGAGGAACGTACCAAGAGACCCAGTACTTC. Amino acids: CASSRGTYQETQYF. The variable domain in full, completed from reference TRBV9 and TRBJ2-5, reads DSGVTQTPKHLITATGQRVTLRCSPRSGDLSVYWYQQSLDQGLQFLIQYYNGEERAKGNILERFSAQQFPDLHSELNLSSLELGDSALYFCASSRGTYQETQYFGPGTRLLVL.

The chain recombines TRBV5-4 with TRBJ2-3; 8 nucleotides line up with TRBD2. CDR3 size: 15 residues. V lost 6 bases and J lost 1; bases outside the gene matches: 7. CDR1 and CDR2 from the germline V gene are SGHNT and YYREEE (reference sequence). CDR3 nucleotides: TGTGCCAGCACCGAGCGGGGGAGGGGCACAGATACGCAGTATTTT. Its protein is CASTERGRGTDTQYF.